The source of this T cell receptor beta chain is a study of CD8 T cells in Susac syndrome. CDR1 is KGHSH, CDR2 LQKENI, per germline. The V end was cut by 4 bases, the J end by 1 base, with 5 bases between. The CDR3 has 12 residues. RNA in amounts of roughly 0.45 to 1 ug was reverse transcribed with random hexamers. The method of amplification for TCR beta CDR3 was immunoSEQ multiplex PCR, covering 54 Vbeta and 13 Jbeta. TCRdb ran MiXCR on the immunoSEQ multiplex PCR reads and lists one entry per CDR3 protein. The data show roughly 130,000 distinct CDR3 sequences, more than 90% seen once. TCR beta from blood CD8+ and CD4+ T cells was sequenced.

V gene TRBV18 combines with J gene TRBJ2-7, with D possibly TRBD1 on 5 matching bases. The TCR sequence derives from a human donor in good health. Material for sequencing was CD4+ T cells from PBMCs. In nucleotides, the CDR3 is TGTGCCAGCTCACGACAGTCCTACGAGCAGTACTTC. Its protein is CASSRQSYEQYF.